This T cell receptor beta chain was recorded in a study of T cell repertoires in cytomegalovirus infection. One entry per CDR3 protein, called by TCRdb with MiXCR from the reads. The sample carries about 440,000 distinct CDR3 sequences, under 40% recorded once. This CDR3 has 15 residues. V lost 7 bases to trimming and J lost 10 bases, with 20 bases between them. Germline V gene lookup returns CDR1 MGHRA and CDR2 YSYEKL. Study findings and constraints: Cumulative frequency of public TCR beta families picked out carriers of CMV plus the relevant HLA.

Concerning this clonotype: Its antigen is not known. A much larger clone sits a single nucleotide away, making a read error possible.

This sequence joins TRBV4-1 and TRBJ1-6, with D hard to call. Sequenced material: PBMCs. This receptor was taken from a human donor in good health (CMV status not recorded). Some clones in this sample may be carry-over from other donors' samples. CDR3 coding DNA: TGCGCCAGCACGACAAGTGCCAACAGCGTATCACCCCTCCACTTT. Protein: CASTTSANSVSPLHF.